Listed below are T cell receptor beta chains from one sample, sequenced in a study of cytotoxic CD8 clonotypes in ibrutinib-treated CLL. Data came from immunoSEQ multiplex PCR; TCRdb stores just in-frame clones and leaves some out. Among about 72,000 clones listed, 68% were seen once. The source material was PBMCs, sampled after 12 months of ibrutinib treatment. These TCRs come from a human donor with chronic lymphocytic leukemia. The CDR3 runs from the conserved cysteine through the conserved F or W. The D gene is left open where the match is weak.

j_call v_call d_call cdr3_aa cdr3_nt
TRBJ1-1 TRBV6-6 NA CASSPDRGEAFF TGTGCCAGCAGTCCCGACAGAGGCGAAGCTTTCTTT
TRBJ2-7 TRBV29-1 NA CSVDWSYEQYF TGCAGCGTCGACTGGTCATACGAGCAGTACTTC
TRBJ1-2 TRBV29-1 NA CSVVGGRGSYGYTF TGCAGCGTTGTTGGGGGGCGAGGGAGCTATGGCTACACCTTC
TRBJ1-1 TRBV5-1 TRBD1 CASSPQDRGLTEAFF TGCGCCAGCAGCCCGCAGGACAGGGGGCTCACTGAAGCTTTCTTT
TRBJ1-1 TRBV6-6 NA CASSYPGMNTEAFF TGTGCCAGCAGTTACCCGGGGATGAACACTGAAGCTTTCTTT
TRBJ1-1 TRBV19 NA CASSMPRGAGTEAFF TGTGCCAGTAGTATGCCTAGGGGCGCGGGGACTGAAGCTTTCTTT
TRBJ2-2 TRBV11-2 NA CASSSFGRKTSNTGELFF TGTGCCAGCAGCTCGTTTGGACGGAAGACTTCGAACACCGGGGAGCTGTTTTTT
TRBJ2-3 TRBV5-4 TRBD2 CASSSPGLAGGRASTDTQYF TGTGCCAGCAGCTCGCCCGGACTAGCGGGGGGGCGGGCTAGCACAGATACGCAGTATTTT
TRBJ1-2 TRBV6-1 TRBD1 CASPDRVGTGYTF TGTGCCAGCCCGGACAGGGTGGGGACTGGCTACACCTTC
TRBJ2-5 TRBV7-8 NA CASSLGEMETQYF TGTGCCAGCAGCTTAGGTGAAATGGAGACCCAGTACTTC
TRBJ1-3 TRBV7-2 NA CASSSPFGNTIYF TGTGCCAGCAGCTCCCCATTCGGAAACACCATATATTTT
TRBJ2-3 TRBV2 NA CASSEWLGTDTQYF TGTGCCAGCAGTGAATGGCTAGGCACAGATACGCAGTATTTT
TRBJ1-3 TRBV12-2 NA CASPDRRSGNTIYF TGTGCAAGTCCCGACCGTCGCTCTGGAAACACCATATATTTT
TRBJ2-4 TRBV14 NA CASSPTLGVAKNIQYF TGTGCCAGCAGCCCAACCCTTGGGGTAGCCAAAAACATTCAGTACTTC
TRBJ2-5 TRBV5-1 TRBD2 CASRPSGNLETQYF TGCGCCAGCAGGCCTAGCGGGAACTTGGAGACCCAGTACTTC
TRBJ2-7 TRBV5-1 NA CASSEDGMAYEQYF TGCGCCAGCAGCGAGGACGGTATGGCCTACGAGCAGTACTTC